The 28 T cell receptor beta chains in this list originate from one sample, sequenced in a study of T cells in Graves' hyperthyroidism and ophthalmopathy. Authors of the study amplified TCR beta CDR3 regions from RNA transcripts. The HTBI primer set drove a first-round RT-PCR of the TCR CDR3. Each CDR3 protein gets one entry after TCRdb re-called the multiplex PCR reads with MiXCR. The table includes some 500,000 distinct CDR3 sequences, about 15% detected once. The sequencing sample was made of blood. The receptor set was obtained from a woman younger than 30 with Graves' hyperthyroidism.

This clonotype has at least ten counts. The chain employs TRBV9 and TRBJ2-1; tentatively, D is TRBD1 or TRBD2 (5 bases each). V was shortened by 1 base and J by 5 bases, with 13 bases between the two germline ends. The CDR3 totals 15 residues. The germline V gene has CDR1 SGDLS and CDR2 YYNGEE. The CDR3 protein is CASSVRGDAHNEQFF. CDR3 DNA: TGTGCCAGCAGCGTAAGGGGAGACGCTCACAATGAGCAGTTCTTC.

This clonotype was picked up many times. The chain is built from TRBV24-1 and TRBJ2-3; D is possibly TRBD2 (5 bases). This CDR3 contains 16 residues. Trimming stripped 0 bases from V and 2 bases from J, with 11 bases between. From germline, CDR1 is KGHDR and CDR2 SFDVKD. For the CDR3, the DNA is TGTGCCACCAGTGATTTGCGACGGGATGACACAGATACGCAGTATTTT. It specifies CATSDLRRDDTDTQYF.

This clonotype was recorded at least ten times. The CDR3 region is CASSSGGAREQYV. The CDR3 coding sequence is TGTGCCAGCAGCTCCGGGGGGGCTCGTGAGCAGTACGTC. The V gene is TRBV7-9, the J gene TRBJ2-7; the match to TRBD2 covers 8 bases. V trimming: 4 bases; J trimming: 7 bases; junction bases outside the gene matches: 6. The CDR3 totals 13 residues. From germline, CDR1 is SEHNR and CDR2 FQNEAQ (reference sequence).

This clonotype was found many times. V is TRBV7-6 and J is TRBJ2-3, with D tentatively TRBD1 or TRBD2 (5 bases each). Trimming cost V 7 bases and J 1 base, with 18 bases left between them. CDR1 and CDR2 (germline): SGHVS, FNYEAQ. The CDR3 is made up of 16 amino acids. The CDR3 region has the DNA TGTGCCAGCAACAATAACTGGGGGAGTGGCACAGATACGCAGTATTTT. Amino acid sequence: CASNNNWGSGTDTQYF.

The CDR3 loop is CSASIGWGGDNSPLHF. The DNA for the CDR3 is TGCAGTGCTAGTATCGGGTGGGGGGGTGATAATTCACCCCTCCACTTT. The gene calls are TRBV20-1 and TRBJ1-6, with D tentatively TRBD1 (5 bases). The CDR3 has 16 amino acids. The germline V gene encodes CDR1 DFQATT and CDR2 SNEGSKA (reference sequence). Between the trimmed V and J ends, which lost 3 bases and 5 bases, there was a span of 17 bases.

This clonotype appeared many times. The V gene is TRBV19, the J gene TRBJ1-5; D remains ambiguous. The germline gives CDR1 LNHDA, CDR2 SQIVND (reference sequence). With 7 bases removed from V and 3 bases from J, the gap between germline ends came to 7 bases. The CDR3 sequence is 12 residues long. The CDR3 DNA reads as TGTGCCAGTAAGAGATCCAATCAGCCCCAGCATTTT. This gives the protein CASKRSNQPQHF.

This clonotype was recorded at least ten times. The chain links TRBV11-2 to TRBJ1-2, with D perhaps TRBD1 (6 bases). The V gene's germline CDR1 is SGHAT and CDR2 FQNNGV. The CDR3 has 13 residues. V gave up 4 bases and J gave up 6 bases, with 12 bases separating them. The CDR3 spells CASSSDRSNGYTF. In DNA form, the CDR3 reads TGTGCCAGCAGCTCAGACAGGTCTAATGGCTACACCTTC.

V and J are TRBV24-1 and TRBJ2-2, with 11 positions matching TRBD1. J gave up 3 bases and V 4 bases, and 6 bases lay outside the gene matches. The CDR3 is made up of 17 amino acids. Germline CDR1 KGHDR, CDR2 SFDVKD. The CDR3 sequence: CATSDPGQGVHTGELFF. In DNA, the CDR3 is TGTGCCACCAGTGACCCGGGACAGGGGGTCCACACCGGGGAGCTGTTTTTT.

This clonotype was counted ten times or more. Here the CDR3 reads CASSPVSDTQYF. In DNA, the CDR3 is TGTGCCAGCTCACCAGTATCAGATACGCAGTATTTT. The rearrangement joins TRBV18 to TRBJ2-3; D unclear. The CDR3 has 12 residues. V dropped 2 bases and J dropped 4 bases, with 4 bases sitting between them. Germline V gene sequence: CDR1 KGHSH, CDR2 LQKENI.

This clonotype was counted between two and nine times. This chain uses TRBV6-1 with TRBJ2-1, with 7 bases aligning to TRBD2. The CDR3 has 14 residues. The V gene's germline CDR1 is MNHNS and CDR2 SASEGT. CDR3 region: CAAGGGGPYNEQFF. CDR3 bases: TGTGCGGCCGGTGGGGGAGGGCCTTACAATGAGCAGTTCTTC.

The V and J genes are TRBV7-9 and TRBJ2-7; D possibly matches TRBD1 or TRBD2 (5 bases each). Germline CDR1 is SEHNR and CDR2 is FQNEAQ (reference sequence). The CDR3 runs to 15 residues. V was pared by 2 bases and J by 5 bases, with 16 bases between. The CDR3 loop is CASSLPGRNANEQYF. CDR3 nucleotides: TGTGCCAGCAGCTTACCAGGGAGAAACGCGAACGAGCAGTACTTC.

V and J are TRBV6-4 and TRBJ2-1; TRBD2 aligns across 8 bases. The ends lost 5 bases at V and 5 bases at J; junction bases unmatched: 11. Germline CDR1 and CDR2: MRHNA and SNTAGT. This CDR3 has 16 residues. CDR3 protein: CASSYLGTRVDNEQFF. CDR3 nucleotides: TGTGCCAGCAGTTACCTTGGGACTAGGGTAGACAATGAGCAGTTCTTC.

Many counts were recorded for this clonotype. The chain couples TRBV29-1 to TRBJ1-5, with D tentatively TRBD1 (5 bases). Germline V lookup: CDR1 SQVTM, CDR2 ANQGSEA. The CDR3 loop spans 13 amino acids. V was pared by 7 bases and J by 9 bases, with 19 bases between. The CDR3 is CSAIMGGTMPQHF. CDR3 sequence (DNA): TGCAGCGCCATCATGGGGGGTACGATGCCCCAGCATTTT.

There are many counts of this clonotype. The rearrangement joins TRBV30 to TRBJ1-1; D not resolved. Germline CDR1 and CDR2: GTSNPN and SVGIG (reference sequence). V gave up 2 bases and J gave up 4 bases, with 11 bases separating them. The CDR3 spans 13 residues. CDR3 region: CAWSNPLGTEAFF. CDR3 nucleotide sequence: TGTGCCTGGAGTAACCCTTTGGGCACTGAAGCTTTCTTT.

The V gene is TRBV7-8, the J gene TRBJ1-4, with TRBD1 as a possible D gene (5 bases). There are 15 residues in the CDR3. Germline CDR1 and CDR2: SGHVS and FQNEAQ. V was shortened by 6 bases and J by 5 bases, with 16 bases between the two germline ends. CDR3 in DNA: TGTGCCAGCAGTCCCTACAGGCAGGGAAATGAAAAACTGTTTTTT. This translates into CASSPYRQGNEKLFF.

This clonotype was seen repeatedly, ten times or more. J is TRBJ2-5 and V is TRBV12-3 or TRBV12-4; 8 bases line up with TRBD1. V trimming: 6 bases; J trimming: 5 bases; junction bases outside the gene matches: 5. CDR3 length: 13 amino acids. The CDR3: CASSNRGMETQYF. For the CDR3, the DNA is TGTGCCAGCAGCAACAGGGGGATGGAGACCCAGTACTTC.

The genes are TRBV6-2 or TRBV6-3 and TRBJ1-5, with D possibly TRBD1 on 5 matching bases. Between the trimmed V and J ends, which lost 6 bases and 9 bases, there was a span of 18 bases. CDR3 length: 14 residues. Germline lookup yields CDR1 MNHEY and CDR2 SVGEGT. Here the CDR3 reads CASRDGTGGGPQHF. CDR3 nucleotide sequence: TGTGCCAGCAGGGATGGGACTGGCGGCGGGCCCCAGCATTTT.

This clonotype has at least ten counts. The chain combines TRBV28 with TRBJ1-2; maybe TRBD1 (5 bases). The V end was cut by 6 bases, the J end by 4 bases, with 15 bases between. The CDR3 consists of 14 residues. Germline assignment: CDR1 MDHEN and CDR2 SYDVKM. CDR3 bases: TGTGCCAGCAGGGCTCCGGGACCGACCTATGGCTACACCTTC. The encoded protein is CASRAPGPTYGYTF.

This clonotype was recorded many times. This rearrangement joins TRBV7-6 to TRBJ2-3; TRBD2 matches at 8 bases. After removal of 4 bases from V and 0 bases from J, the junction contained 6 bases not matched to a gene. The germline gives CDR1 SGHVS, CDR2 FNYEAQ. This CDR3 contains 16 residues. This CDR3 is CASSSISGTSTDTQYF. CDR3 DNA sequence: TGTGCCAGCAGCTCCATTAGCGGGACTAGCACAGATACGCAGTATTTT. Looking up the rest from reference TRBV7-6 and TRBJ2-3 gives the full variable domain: GAGVSQSPRYKVTKRGQDVALRCDPISGHVSLYWYRQALGQGPEFLTYFNYEAQQDKSGLPNDRFSAERPEGSISTLTIQRTEQRDSAMYRCASSSISGTSTDTQYFGPGTRLTVL.

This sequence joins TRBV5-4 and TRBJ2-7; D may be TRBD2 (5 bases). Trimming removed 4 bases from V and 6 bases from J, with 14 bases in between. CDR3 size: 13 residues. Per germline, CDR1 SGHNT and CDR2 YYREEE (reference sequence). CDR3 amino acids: CASSTITSSEQYV. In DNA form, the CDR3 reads TGTGCCAGCAGCACAATTACTAGTTCCGAGCAGTACGTC.

CDR3 in amino acids: CASSFTSGRVNEQFF. Written as DNA, the CDR3 is TGTGCCAGCAGTTTTACTAGCGGGAGAGTCAATGAGCAGTTCTTC. This chain connects TRBV27 to TRBJ2-1; 11 nucleotides align to TRBD2. CDR3 length: 15 residues. The ends lost 3 bases at V and 6 bases at J; junction bases unmatched: 4. The germline V gene encodes CDR1 MNHEY and CDR2 SMNVEV (reference sequence).

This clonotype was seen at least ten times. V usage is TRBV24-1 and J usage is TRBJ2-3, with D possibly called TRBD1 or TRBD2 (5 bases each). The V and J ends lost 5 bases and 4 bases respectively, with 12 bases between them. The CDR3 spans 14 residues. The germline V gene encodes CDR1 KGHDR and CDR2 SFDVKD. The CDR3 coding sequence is TGTGCCACCAGTGGCTGGGACCCCGCAGATACGCAGTATTTT. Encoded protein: CATSGWDPADTQYF.

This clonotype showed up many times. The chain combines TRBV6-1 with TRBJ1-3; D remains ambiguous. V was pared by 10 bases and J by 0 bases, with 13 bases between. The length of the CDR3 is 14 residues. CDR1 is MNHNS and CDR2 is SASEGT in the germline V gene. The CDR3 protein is CATRDRTSGNTIYF. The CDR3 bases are TGTGCCACCAGAGACCGCACCTCTGGAAACACCATATATTTT.

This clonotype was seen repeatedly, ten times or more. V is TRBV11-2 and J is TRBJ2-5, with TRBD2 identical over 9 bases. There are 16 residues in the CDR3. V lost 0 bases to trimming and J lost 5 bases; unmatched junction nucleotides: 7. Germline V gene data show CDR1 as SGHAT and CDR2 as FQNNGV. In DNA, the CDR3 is TGTGCCAGCAGCTTAGACGCTAGCGGGAAATGGGAGACCCAGTACTTC. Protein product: CASSLDASGKWETQYF.

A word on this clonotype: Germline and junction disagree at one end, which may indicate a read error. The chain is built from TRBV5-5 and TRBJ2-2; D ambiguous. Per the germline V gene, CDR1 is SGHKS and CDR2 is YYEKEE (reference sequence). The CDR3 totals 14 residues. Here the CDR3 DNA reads TGCGCCAGCAGCTTGATTGGGTCGACCGGGGAGCTGTTTTTT. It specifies CASSLIGSTGELFF.

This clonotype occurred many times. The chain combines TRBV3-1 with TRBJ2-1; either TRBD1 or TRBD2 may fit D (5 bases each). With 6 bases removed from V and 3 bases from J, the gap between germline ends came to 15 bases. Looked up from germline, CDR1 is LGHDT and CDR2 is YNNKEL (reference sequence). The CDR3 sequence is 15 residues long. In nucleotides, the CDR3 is TGTGCCAGCAGGAGAGAGGAGAGGGGCTACAATGAGCAGTTCTTC. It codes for CASRREERGYNEQFF.

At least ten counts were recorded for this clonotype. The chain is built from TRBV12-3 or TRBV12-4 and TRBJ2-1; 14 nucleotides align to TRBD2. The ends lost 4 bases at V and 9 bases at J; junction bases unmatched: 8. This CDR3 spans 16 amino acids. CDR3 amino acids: CASSSGLAGEGGEQFF. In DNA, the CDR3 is TGTGCCAGCAGTTCGGGACTAGCGGGAGAAGGGGGTGAGCAGTTCTTC.

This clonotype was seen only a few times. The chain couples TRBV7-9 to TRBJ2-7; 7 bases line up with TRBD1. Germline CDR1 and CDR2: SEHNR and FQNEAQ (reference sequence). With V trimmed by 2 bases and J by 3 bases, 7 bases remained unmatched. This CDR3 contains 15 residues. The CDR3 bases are TGTGCCAGCAGCTTACCCGCTAACAGGGGCTACGAGCAGTACTTC. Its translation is CASSLPANRGYEQYF.